This TCR beta chain originates from a study of a mutant IDH1 vaccine in newly diagnosed glioma. Study summary: The start of vaccination came 4-6 weeks after radiotherapy alone, or with temozolomide cycles. Earlier treatment was radiotherapy, temozolomide, or both, with most getting both.

Time point: week 5, during vaccination. The investigators gave 300 ug of mutant IDH1 20-mer peptide in each vaccine dose, together with topical imiquimod. CDR1 and CDR2 from the germline V gene are LNHDA and SQIVND (reference sequence). The CDR3 is 15 residues long. V lost 5 bases, J lost 0 bases, and 10 bases lay in between. With regard to this clone: The antigen is undetermined.

Produced via immunoSEQ multiplex PCR; TCRdb's table is partial and in-frame only. Seen here are about 29,000 clones, around 90% observed once, and the top ten hold about 3.6%. V and J are TRBV19 and TRBJ2-2; no reliable D call. The clonotype comes from a woman between 35 and 50 years old with glioma. Some clones in this sample may be carry-over from other donors' samples. The specimen comprised peripheral blood mononuclear cells (PBMCs), sampled from a glioma patient whose treatment included an IDH1 peptide vaccine. The CDR3 here is CASSQTAANTGELFF. DNA of the CDR3: TGTGCCAGTAGTCAGACGGCCGCGAACACCGGGGAGCTGTTTTTT.